This T cell receptor beta chain came from a study of cytomegalovirus exposure and HLA in healthy donors. Findings and limits, study-wide: Researchers counted some 150 TCR beta chains as cytomegalovirus-associated. Trimming of TCR beta V- and J-genes showed a link, identified in a later analysis, to a missense DCLRE1C variant. Later, an analysis found that common viral pathogens appeared to be linked with several of the most significant clusters.

The CDR3 length is 14 residues. Looked up from germline, CDR1 is MDHEN and CDR2 is SYDVKM. PCR amplification relied on 60 Vbeta primers (plus 13 Jbeta primers). Clones were read by immunoSEQ multiplex PCR, and TCRdb kept only the in-frame ones, dropping some. The table has around 150,000 clones, 82% seen once; the top ten hold about 1.6%. Comment on this clone: The antigen remains unidentified. A read error may produce the germline difference seen at one junction end.

This sequence originates from a girl between 5 and 17 years old in good health and CMV-seropositive. Sequencing input: PBMCs. The rearrangement joins TRBV28 to TRBJ2-1; perhaps TRBD2 as D (6 bases). The CDR3 DNA follows: TGTGCCAGCGGTTTGGAGGGCCTATACAATGAGCAGTTCTTC. Its protein product is CASGLEGLYNEQFF.